Each of the 12 T cell receptor beta chains below was sequenced from the same sample in a study of control samples from healthy donors and cancer patients (dated by TCRdb to between 2020 and 2021). The library was prepared using the immunoSEQ multiplex PCR assay. The clones in this table, taken by TCRdb from immuneACCESS, are in-frame only. Not every clone is retained; where verified, under half of the shortfall comes from an unresolved V gene, and the cause of the rest is unknown. The sample records about 90,000 clones, approximately 95% of which are singletons. The ten largest clonotypes hold roughly 1.5% of the sample. Sequenced input: blood. These TCRs come from a woman in her 30s in good health.

The gene calls are TRBV5-1 and TRBJ2-7; no definite D call. In germline, CDR1 is SGHRS, CDR2 YFSETQ. Trimming stripped 5 bases from V and 0 bases from J, with 15 bases between. CDR3 size: 15 residues. The CDR3 DNA is TGCGCCAGCAGTCCTGACTTTCTGTACTCCTACGAGCAGTACTTC. This encodes CASSPDFLYSYEQYF.

V gene TRBV5-5 combines with J gene TRBJ2-2; 10 bases line up with TRBD2. This CDR3 comprises 16 residues. V was pared by 0 bases and J by 5 bases, with 4 bases of the junction left unmatched. The germline V gene has CDR1 SGHKS and CDR2 YYEKEE (reference sequence). CDR3 region: CASSLGLAGETGELFF. For the CDR3, the DNA is TGTGCCAGCAGCTTGGGGCTAGCGGGAGAAACCGGGGAGCTGTTTTTT.

The V and J genes are TRBV5-1 and TRBJ1-4; no firm D call. The germline V gene has CDR1 SGHRS and CDR2 YFSETQ. The CDR3 covers 16 residues. Trimming removed 3 bases at V and 4 bases at J, with 16 bases between. CDR3 DNA sequence: TGCGCCAGCAGCTACAACCCCCATTCCCTTAATGAAAAACTGTTTTTT. As protein: CASSYNPHSLNEKLFF.

The chain is built from TRBV12-5 and TRBJ2-7, with D possibly matching TRBD1 (5 bases). V was shortened by 4 bases and J by 4 bases, with 14 bases between the two germline ends. The CDR3 totals 14 residues. The germline V gene encodes CDR1 LGHNT and CDR2 FRNRAP. The CDR3 protein is CASGSEDKKYEQYF. The CDR3, as DNA: TGTGCTAGTGGTTCCGAGGACAAGAAGTACGAGCAGTACTTC.

This chain links TRBV6-5 with TRBJ2-1; 8 bases are a match to TRBD2. The CDR3 runs to 14 residues. The ends lost 5 bases at V and 15 bases at J; junction bases unmatched: 15. Germline V lookup: CDR1 MNHEY, CDR2 SVGAGI. The chain's CDR3 is CASSPGTRGPTLFF. CDR3 DNA sequence: TGTGCCAGCAGTCCCGGGACTAGAGGCCCCACGCTGTTCTTC.

A few counts support this clone. This chain uses TRBV10-3 with TRBJ2-7, with 8 nucleotides matching TRBD1. The length of the CDR3 is 14 residues. Germline trimming cut 6 bases from V and 2 bases from J; bases unmatched to any gene: 6. CDR1 ENHRY and CDR2 SYGVKD come from the germline V gene. The CDR3 is CAIRAGQGPYEQYF. CDR3 nucleotides: TGTGCCATCAGAGCAGGACAGGGACCCTACGAGCAGTACTTC.

A single count supports this clone. The V gene is TRBV28, the J gene TRBJ1-5, with D tentatively TRBD1 (6 bases). Germline CDR1 reads MDHEN; CDR2 reads SYDVKM. Trimming removed 2 bases at V and 2 bases at J, with 13 bases between. This CDR3 comprises 16 residues. In nucleotides, the CDR3 is TGTGCCAGCAGTTTAAGGAAGGGGGTTGGCAATCAGCCCCAGCATTTT. It translates to CASSLRKGVGNQPQHF.

The chain recombines TRBV7-9 with TRBJ1-1, with 9 bases aligning to TRBD1. The CDR3 sequence is 14 residues long. The trim removed 4 bases at V and 4 bases at J, leaving 4 bases unmatched. Germline V gene lookup returns CDR1 SEHNR and CDR2 FQNEAQ (reference sequence). The CDR3 loop is CASSWDRASTEAFF. CDR3 DNA: TGTGCCAGCAGCTGGGACAGGGCGAGCACTGAAGCTTTCTTT.

This chain uses TRBV5-4 with TRBJ2-1; either TRBD1 or TRBD2 may supply D (5 bases each). The CDR3 runs to 14 residues. V was shortened by 0 bases and J by 7 bases, with 11 bases between the two germline ends. Germline lookup yields CDR1 SGHNT and CDR2 YYREEE (reference sequence). CDR3 nucleotide sequence: TGTGCCAGCAGCTTGGGGGGCACGGGGAATGAGCAGTTCTTC. Protein: CASSLGGTGNEQFF.

The chain combines TRBV6-1 with TRBJ2-1, with D perhaps TRBD1 (5 bases). CDR3 length: 15 amino acids. Trimming pared 5 bases from V and 7 bases from J, leaving 18 bases between. Germline V gene sequence: CDR1 MNHNS, CDR2 SASEGT. CDR3 residues: CASSSPSTVQNEQFF. The CDR3 DNA reads as TGTGCCAGCAGTTCCCCGTCGACAGTTCAAAATGAGCAGTTCTTC.

CDR3 bases: TGTGCCAGCAGCTTCGGGGCTGGTGGCTACACCTTC. Translated: CASSFGAGGYTF. J is TRBJ1-2 and V is TRBV7-9, with D perhaps TRBD1 (5 bases). The CDR3 spans 12 residues. The V and J ends lost 3 bases and 7 bases respectively, with 9 bases between them. Germline V lookup: CDR1 SEHNR, CDR2 FQNEAQ (reference sequence).

The genes are TRBV27 and TRBJ2-1, with TRBD1 as a possible D gene (5 bases). Between the trimmed V and J ends, which lost 8 bases and 7 bases, there was a span of 15 bases. Germline V gene sequence: CDR1 MNHEY, CDR2 SMNVEV (reference sequence). This CDR3 has 13 amino acids. The CDR3 protein is CASGRTPPNEQFF. In nucleotides, the CDR3 is TGTGCCAGCGGCAGGACACCTCCAAATGAGCAGTTCTTC.